What follows are 13 T cell receptor beta chains derived from one specimen sequenced in a study of beta chain features in type 1 diabetes. Study-wide points: The study found moderately but significantly shorter TCRB CDR3s in all four CD4+ subsets of Type 1 diabetes patients.

Expressed TCRB transcripts were sequenced, since all the RNA that had been isolated was reverse transcribed. Clones were read by immunoSEQ multiplex PCR, and TCRdb kept only the in-frame ones, dropping some. There are fewer than 350,000 clones in the sample; about 15% occur only once, and less than 0.02% lies in the top ten. These receptors' antigens are unknown. The sequenced sample consisted of naive CD4+ T cells from blood. These receptors were taken from a man aged 18 to 29 with type 1 diabetes.

In its sample, this clone was seen a few times. The chain carries TRBV7-2 and TRBJ1-5; 8 bases are a match to TRBD1. V was clipped by 3 bases and J by 7 bases; unmatched bases: 5. The germline CDR1 and CDR2 sequences are SGHTA and FQGNSA. CDR3 size: 14 residues. The CDR3 is CASSFRGPEQPQHF. For the CDR3, the DNA is TGTGCCAGCAGCTTCAGGGGGCCGGAACAGCCCCAGCATTTT.

This clone was found a few times. This chain joins TRBV7-8 and TRBJ2-2; D is possibly TRBD1 (5 bases). The V gene's germline CDR1 is SGHVS and CDR2 FQNEAQ. The V end lost 8 bases, the J end lost 5 bases, and 12 bases lay between the germline ends. The CDR3 extends over 13 amino acids. CDR3 sequence: CASLQGSTGELFF. CDR3 sequence (DNA): TGTGCCAGCCTGCAGGGTTCGACCGGGGAGCTGTTTTTT.

The chain uses TRBV9 and TRBJ2-3; the match to TRBD2 covers 10 bases. V was clipped by 4 bases and J by 5 bases; unmatched bases: 4. Germline V lookup: CDR1 SGDLS, CDR2 YYNGEE. CDR3 length equals 14 residues. Here the CDR3 DNA reads TGTGCCAGCAGCCCCCGACTAGCGGGAGATACGCAGTATTTT. Translation: CASSPRLAGDTQYF.

This clone was counted a few times. The chain joins TRBV28 to TRBJ1-4, with D hard to call. Per germline, CDR1 MDHEN and CDR2 SYDVKM. The CDR3 totals 16 residues. Trimming took 1 base from V and 0 from J, leaving 9 bases between them. CDR3 residues: CASSLLTPATNEKLFF. CDR3 bases: TGTGCCAGCAGTTTATTGACACCGGCAACTAATGAAAAACTGTTTTTT.

The chain joins TRBV9 to TRBJ2-2, with 10 bases matching TRBD1. This CDR3 is built from 16 residues. V was pared by 1 base and J by 4 bases, with 4 bases of the junction left unmatched. Germline-derived CDR1 and CDR2 are SGDLS and YYNGEE. CDR3 DNA: TGTGCCAGCAGCGTATCGGGACAGGGGTCCACCGGGGAGCTGTTTTTT. Protein: CASSVSGQGSTGELFF.

This clone was observed a few times. V gene TRBV13 combines with J gene TRBJ2-5; 11 bases match TRBD2. CDR3 length: 16 amino acids. J was trimmed by 2 bases and V by 5 bases; bases with no gene match: 7. The germline V gene has CDR1 PRHDT and CDR2 FYEKMQ (reference sequence). CDR3 DNA: TGTGCCAGCAGCCTGGGACTAGCGGACCTGCAAGAGACCCAGTACTTC. Its translation is CASSLGLADLQETQYF.

This clone was picked up a small number of times. The rearrangement joins TRBV18 to TRBJ2-1; 7 bases are shared with TRBD2. Germline V gene lookup returns CDR1 KGHSH and CDR2 LQKENI. The CDR3 consists of 14 residues. V dropped 7 bases and J dropped 8; count of bases not matched to a gene: 11. CDR3 protein: CASLAGQDGDEQFF. The CDR3 nucleotides are TGTGCCAGCTTAGCGGGCCAAGATGGGGATGAGCAGTTCTTC.

This clone has more than one count but fewer than ten. The chain joins TRBV28 to TRBJ2-3; D might be TRBD2 (5 bases). Looked up from germline, CDR1 is MDHEN and CDR2 is SYDVKM. This CDR3 has 14 residues. With 7 bases removed from V and 6 bases from J, the gap between germline ends came to 17 bases. CDR3 nucleotides: TGTGCCAGCACCCTAAGAGGGTTTGTGGATACGCAGTATTTT. Its protein product is CASTLRGFVDTQYF.

This clone was seen a handful of times. This sequence joins TRBV7-9 and TRBJ2-5, with 8 bases aligning to TRBD2. Germline CDR1 and CDR2: SEHNR and FQNEAQ (reference sequence). The CDR3 consists of 15 residues. V was clipped by 3 bases and J by 4 bases; unmatched bases: 7. CDR3 sequence: CASSFGRGGRETQYF. The CDR3 bases are TGTGCCAGCAGCTTCGGGAGGGGAGGTCGAGAGACCCAGTACTTC.

The chain recombines TRBV28 with TRBJ1-1; 9 bases agree with TRBD1. This CDR3 is built from 15 residues. Germline lookup yields CDR1 MDHEN and CDR2 SYDVKM. J gave up 2 bases and V 6 bases, and 7 bases lay outside the gene matches. The CDR3 sequence is CASSDGDRENTEAFF. CDR3 sequence (DNA): TGTGCCAGCAGCGATGGGGACAGGGAAAACACTGAAGCTTTCTTT.

The rearrangement joins TRBV29-1 to TRBJ1-2, with 7 bases fitting TRBD1. Trimming removed 6 bases from V and 5 bases from J; junction bases left unmatched: 6. The germline V gene has CDR1 SQVTM and CDR2 ANQGSEA. The CDR3 runs 12 residues. As DNA, the CDR3 is TGCAGCGTCGCTCGGACAGGTTATGGCTACACCTTC. Translated: CSVARTGYGYTF. The variable domain in full, completed from reference TRBV29-1 and TRBJ1-2, reads SAVISQKPSRDICQRGTSLTIQCQVDSQVTMMFWYRQQPGQSLTLIATANQGSEATYESGFVIDKFPISRPNLTFSTLTVSNMSPEDSSIYLCSVARTGYGYTFGSGTRLTVV.

This clone occurred once. CDR3 sequence: CAWTTSGEKLFF. In DNA, the CDR3 is TGTGCCTGGACTACCTCAGGAGAAAAACTGTTTTTT. V is TRBV30 and J is TRBJ1-4; the D is unclear. This CDR3 spans 12 amino acids. The germline gives CDR1 GTSNPN, CDR2 SVGIG (reference sequence). V was clipped by 4 bases and J by 8 bases, with 11 bases between them.

V usage is TRBV5-5 and J usage is TRBJ2-5; 8 nucleotides match TRBD1. CDR3 length equals 15 residues. Trimming took 4 bases from V and 1 from J; bases not matched to a gene: 6. From germline, CDR1 is SGHKS and CDR2 YYEKEE (reference sequence). DNA for the CDR3: TGTGCCAGCAGCACCGGACAGGGTTTCCAAGAGACCCAGTACTTC. This codes for CASSTGQGFQETQYF.